The clone carrying this T cell receptor beta chain was found once. The authors' processing: Nucleated cell number was recorded as an estimate derived from reference gene primer amplification. Measured with immunoSEQ multiplex PCR; TCRdb has only the in-frame clones, and not every one. V and J calls and clone size come straight from that table; D and trimming were deduced from the DNA. This repertoire shows under 200,000 clones, about nine tenths found once; its top ten account for approximately 3.5%. This sample was included in a study of blood T cell repertoires in COVID-19. In the study overall: From the United States, Italy and Spain came samples of acute and convalescent COVID-19. PBMCs, B-cell-depleted T cells, or T cells provided the cDNA or gDNA that made up the material.

This CDR3 spans 14 amino acids. CDR1 is SEHNR and CDR2 is FQNEAQ in the germline V gene (reference sequence). V lost 10 bases, J lost 0 bases, and 14 bases lay in between. Sequenced material: peripheral blood. The chain joins TRBV7-9 to TRBJ2-3, with D hard to call. The TCR was taken from a man in his 70s with acute or convalescent COVID-19. CDR3 region: CATPIGGSTDTQYF. CDR3 nucleotides: TGTGCCACCCCAATCGGCGGTAGCACAGATACGCAGTATTTT.